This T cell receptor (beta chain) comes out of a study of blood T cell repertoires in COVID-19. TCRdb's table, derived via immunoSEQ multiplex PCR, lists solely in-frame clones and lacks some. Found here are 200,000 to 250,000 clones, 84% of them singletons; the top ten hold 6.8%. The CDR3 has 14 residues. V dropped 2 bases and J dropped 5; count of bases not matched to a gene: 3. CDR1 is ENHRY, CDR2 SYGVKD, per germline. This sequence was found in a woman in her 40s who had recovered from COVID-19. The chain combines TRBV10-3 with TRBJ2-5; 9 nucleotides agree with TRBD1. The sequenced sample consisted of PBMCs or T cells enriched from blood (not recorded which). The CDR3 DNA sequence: TGTGCCATCAGTGAGACAGGGGGCTTGGAGACCCAGTACTTC. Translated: CAISETGGLETQYF.